This TCR beta chain was sequenced in a study of somatic mutations in cytotoxic T cells in rheumatoid arthritis. Measured with immunoSEQ multiplex PCR; TCRdb has only the in-frame clones, and not every one. The sample shows about 17,000 clones, 82% of them seen only once. The CDR3 extends over 15 amino acids. V was clipped by 4 bases and J by 5 bases, with 18 bases between them. CDR1 and CDR2 from the germline V gene are SGDLS and YYNGEE. Concerning this clone itself: Its antigen remains unidentified.

Study conclusions and caveats: It was found that CD8+ T-cell clonality in rheumatoid arthritis patients did not differ significantly from that in age-matched healthy controls. Age-dependent increases in CD8+ clonality occurred in rheumatoid arthritis patients but not in healthy controls.

Sequencing input: CD8+ T cells sorted from blood. This TCR was sampled from an adult with rheumatoid arthritis. V and J are TRBV9 and TRBJ1-1, with D maybe TRBD1 (5 bases). The CDR3 loop reads CASSQPRGTGTEAFF. For the CDR3, the DNA is TGTGCCAGCAGCCAACCACGAGGGACGGGTACTGAAGCTTTCTTT.